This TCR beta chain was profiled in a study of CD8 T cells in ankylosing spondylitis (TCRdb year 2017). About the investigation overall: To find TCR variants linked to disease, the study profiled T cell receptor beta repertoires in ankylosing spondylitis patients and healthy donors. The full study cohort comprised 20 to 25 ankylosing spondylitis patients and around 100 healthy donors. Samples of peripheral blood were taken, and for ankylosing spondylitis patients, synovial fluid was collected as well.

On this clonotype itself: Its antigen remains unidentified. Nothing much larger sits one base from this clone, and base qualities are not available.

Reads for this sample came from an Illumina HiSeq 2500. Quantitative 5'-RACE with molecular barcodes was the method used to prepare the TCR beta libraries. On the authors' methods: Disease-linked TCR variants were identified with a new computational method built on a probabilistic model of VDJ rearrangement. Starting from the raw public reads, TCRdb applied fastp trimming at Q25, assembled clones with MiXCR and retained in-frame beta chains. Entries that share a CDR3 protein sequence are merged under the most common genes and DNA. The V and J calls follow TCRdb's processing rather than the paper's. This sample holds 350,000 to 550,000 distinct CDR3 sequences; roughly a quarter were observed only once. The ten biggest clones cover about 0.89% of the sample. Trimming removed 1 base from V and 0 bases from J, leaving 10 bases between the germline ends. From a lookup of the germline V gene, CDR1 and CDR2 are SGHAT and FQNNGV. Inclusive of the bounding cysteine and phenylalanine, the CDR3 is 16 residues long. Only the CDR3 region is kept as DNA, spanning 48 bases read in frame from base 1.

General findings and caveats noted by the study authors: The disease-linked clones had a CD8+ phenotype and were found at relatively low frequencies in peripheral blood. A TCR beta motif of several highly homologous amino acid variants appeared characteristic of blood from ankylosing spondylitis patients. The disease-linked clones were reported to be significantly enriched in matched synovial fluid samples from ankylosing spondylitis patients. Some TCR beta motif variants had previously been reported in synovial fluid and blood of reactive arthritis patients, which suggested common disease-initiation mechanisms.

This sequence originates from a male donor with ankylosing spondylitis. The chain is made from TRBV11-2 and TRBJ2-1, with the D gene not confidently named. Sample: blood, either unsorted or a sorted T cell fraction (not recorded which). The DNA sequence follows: TGTGCCAGCAGCTTAGTAACCCGGCGCTCCTACAATGAGCAGTTCTTC. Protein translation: CASSLVTRRSYNEQFF.